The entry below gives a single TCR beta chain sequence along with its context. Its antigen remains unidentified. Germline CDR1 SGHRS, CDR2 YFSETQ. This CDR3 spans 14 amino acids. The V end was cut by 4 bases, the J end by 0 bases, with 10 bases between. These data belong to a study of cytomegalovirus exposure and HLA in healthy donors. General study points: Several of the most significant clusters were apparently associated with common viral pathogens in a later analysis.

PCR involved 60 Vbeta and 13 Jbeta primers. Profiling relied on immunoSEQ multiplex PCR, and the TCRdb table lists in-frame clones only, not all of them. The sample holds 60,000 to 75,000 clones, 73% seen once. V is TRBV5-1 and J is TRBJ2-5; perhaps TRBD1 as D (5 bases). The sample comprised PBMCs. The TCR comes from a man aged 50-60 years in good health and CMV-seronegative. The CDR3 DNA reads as TGCGCCAGCAGCCTAAGACAGTACCAAGAGACCCAGTACTTC. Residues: CASSLRQYQETQYF.